This T cell receptor beta chain was captured by sequencing in a study of shared clonotypes between healthy human individuals. Study information: Each donor's CD4 naive and CD4 memory cells filled three plates apiece, CD8 naive two, and CD8 memory one. Study-level results: Rarefaction showed that sequencing of sorted subsets was incomplete (despite large depth). Shared across a few donors were about 4.8% of the naive CD4 clonotypes.

Trimming removed 3 bases from V and 5 bases from J, with 4 bases in between. This CDR3 region has 11 residues. About this clone: What it binds is unknown.

Sequencing used immunoSEQ multiplex PCR; TCRdb keeps in-frame clones, though not all of them. Of 1.5 million to 2.5 million clones listed, approximately 94% are singletons. Naive CD8 cells, CD45RO-negative and positively selected for CCR7, excluded terminally differentiated effector memory CD45RA+ cells. Those who donated, Caucasian adults without exception, all lived in Nashville, Tennessee. V and J are TRBV23-1 and TRBJ1-1, with unresolved D. TRBV23-1 counts as an open reading frame of uncertain function. Sequenced material: naive CD8+ T cells sorted from blood. The sequence was collected from a man aged 18 to 29 in good health. CDR3 residues: CASSQGTEAFF. The CDR3 bases are TGCGCCAGCAGTCAGGGGACTGAAGCTTTCTTT.